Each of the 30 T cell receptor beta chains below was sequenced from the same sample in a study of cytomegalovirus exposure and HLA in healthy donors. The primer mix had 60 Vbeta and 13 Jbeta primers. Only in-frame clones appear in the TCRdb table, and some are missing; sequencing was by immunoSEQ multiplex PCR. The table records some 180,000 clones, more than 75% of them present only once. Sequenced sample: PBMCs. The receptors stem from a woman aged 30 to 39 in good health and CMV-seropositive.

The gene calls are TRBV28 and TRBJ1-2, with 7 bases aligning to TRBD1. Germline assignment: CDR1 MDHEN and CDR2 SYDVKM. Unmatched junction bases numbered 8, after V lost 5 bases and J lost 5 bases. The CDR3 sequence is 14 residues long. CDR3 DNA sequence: TGTGCCAGCAGTATCGCCGGGACAGCGTATGGCTACACCTTC. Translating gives CASSIAGTAYGYTF.

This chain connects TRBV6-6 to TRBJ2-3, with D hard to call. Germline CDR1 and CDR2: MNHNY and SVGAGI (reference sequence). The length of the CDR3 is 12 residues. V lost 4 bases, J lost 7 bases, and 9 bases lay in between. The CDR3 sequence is CASSSPPNTQYF. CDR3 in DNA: TGTGCCAGCAGTTCCCCCCCCAATACGCAGTATTTT.

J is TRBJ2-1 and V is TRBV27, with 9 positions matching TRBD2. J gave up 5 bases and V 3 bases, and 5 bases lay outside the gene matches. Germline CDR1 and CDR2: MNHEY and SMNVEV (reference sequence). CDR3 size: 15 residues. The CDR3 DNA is TGTGCCAGCAGTTTGGGGACTAGCCCCAACAATGAGCAGTTCTTC. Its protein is CASSLGTSPNNEQFF.

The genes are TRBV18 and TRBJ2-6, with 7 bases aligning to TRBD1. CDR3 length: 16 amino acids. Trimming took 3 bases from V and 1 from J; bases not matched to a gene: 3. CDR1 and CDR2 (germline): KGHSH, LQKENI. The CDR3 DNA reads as TGTGCCAGCTCACCGGCCAGGGGGTCTGGGGCCAACGTCCTGACTTTC. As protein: CASSPARGSGANVLTF.

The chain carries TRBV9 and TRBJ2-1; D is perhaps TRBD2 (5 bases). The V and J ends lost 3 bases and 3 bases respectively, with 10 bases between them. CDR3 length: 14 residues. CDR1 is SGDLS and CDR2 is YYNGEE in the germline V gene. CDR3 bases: TGTGCCAGCAGCGGAGAGGGTGTCTACAATGAGCAGTTCTTC. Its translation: CASSGEGVYNEQFF.

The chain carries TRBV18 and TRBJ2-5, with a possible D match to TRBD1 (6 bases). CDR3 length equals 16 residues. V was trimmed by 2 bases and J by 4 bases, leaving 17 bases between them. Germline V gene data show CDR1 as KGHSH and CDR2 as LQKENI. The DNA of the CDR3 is TGTGCCAGCTCACCAGGAGGTGGGGGCAGGAGAGAGACCCAGTACTTC. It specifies CASSPGGGGRRETQYF.

The CDR3 DNA reads TGTGCCAGCACCCAGACTAGCGGGGGTCGGGTGGATGAGCAGTTCTTC. Protein sequence: CASTQTSGGRVDEQFF. This rearrangement joins TRBV6-4 to TRBJ2-1, with TRBD2 identical over 12 bases. J was trimmed by 8 bases and V by 7 bases; bases with no gene match: 12. This CDR3 is built from 16 residues. In germline, CDR1 is MRHNA, CDR2 SNTAGT.

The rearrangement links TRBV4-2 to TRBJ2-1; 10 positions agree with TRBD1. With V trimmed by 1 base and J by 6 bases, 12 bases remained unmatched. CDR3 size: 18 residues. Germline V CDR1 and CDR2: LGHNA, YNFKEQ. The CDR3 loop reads CASSQALGGDRGSNEQFF. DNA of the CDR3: TGTGCCAGCAGCCAAGCCCTGGGTGGGGACAGGGGCTCCAATGAGCAGTTCTTC.

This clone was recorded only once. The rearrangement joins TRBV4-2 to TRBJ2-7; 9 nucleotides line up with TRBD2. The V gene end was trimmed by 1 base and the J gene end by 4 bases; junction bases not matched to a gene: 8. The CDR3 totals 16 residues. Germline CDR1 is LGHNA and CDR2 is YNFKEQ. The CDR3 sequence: CASSQGIGLAGYEQYF. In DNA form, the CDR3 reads TGTGCCAGCAGCCAAGGAATTGGCCTAGCGGGGTACGAGCAGTACTTC.

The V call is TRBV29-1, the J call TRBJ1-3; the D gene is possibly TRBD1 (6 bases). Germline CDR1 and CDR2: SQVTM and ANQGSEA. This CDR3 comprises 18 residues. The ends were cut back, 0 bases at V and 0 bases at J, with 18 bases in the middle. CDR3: CSVEDTPPGAVSGNTIYF. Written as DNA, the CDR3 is TGCAGCGTTGAAGATACCCCTCCAGGGGCCGTCTCTGGAAACACCATATATTTT.

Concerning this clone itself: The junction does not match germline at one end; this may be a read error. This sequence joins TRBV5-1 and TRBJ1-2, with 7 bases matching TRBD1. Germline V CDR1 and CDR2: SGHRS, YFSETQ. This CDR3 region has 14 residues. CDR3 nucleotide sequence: TGCGCCAGCAGCGGGGGACAGATTAACTATGGCTACACCTTT. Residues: CASSGGQINYGYTF.

CDR3: CASSVGGSFFYGYTF. CDR3 in DNA: TGTGCCAGCAGCGTAGGAGGCAGCTTTTTCTATGGCTACACCTTC. The chain recombines TRBV9 with TRBJ1-2; no clear D gene. Trimming cost V 0 bases and J 4 bases, with 13 bases left between them. This CDR3 spans 15 amino acids. CDR1 is SGDLS and CDR2 is YYNGEE in the germline V gene.

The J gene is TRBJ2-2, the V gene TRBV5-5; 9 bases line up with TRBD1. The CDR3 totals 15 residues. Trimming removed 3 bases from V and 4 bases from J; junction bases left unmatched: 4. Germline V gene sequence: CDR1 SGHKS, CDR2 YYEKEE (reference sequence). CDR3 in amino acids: CASSSTGGSTGELFF. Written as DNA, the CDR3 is TGTGCCAGCAGCTCGACAGGGGGAAGCACCGGGGAGCTGTTTTTT.

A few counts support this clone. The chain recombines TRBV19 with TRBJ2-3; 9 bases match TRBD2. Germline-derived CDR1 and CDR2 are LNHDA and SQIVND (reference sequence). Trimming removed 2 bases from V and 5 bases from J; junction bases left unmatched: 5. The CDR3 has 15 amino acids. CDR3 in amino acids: CASSISGGSEDTQYF. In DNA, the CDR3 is TGTGCCAGTAGTATAAGCGGGGGGAGTGAAGATACGCAGTATTTT.

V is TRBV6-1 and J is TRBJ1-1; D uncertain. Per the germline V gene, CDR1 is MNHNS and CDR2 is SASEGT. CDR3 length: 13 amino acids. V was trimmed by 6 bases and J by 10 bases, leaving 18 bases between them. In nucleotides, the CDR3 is TGTGCCAGCAGCTATCCAAGCGGGGAAGGAGCTTTCTTT. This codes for CASSYPSGEGAFF.

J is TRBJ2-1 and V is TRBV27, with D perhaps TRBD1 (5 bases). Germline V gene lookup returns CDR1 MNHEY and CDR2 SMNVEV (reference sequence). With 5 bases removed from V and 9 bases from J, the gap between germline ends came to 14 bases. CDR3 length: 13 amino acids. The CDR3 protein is CASSMTVQGEQFF. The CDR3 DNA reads TGTGCCAGCAGTATGACAGTTCAGGGTGAGCAGTTCTTC.

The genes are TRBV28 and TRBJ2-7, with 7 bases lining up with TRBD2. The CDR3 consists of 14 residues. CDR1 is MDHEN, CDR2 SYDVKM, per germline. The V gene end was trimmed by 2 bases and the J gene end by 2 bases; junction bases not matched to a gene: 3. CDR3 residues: CASSLRGGTYEQYF. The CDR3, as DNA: TGTGCCAGCAGTTTAAGGGGAGGGACCTACGAGCAGTACTTC.

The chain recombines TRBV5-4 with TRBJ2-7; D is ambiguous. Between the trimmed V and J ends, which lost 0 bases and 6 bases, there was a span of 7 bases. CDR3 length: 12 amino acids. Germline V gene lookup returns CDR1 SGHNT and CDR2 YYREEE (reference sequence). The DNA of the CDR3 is TGTGCCAGCAGCTTGGTCCCTAGCGAGCAGTACTTC. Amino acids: CASSLVPSEQYF.

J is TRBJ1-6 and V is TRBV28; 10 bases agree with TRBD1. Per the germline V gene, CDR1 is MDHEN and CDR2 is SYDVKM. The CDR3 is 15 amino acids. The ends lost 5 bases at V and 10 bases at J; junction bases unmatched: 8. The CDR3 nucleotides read TGTGCCAGCAGTCTGGGACAGGGGATAAGCTCACCCCTCCACTTT. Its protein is CASSLGQGISSPLHF.

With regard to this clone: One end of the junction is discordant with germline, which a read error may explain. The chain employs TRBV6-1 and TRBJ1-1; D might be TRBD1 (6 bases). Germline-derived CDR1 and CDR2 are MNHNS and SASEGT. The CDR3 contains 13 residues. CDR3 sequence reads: CASSEGQGFVGPF. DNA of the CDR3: TGTGCCAGCAGTGAAGGGCAGGGGTTTGTCGGGCCATTT.

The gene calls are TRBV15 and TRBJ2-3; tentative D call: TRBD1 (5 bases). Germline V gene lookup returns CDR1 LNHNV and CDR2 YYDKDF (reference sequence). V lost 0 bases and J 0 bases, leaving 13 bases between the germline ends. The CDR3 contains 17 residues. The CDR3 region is CATSREGQAFSTDTQYF. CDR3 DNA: TGTGCCACCAGCAGAGAGGGGCAAGCCTTTAGCACAGATACGCAGTATTTT.

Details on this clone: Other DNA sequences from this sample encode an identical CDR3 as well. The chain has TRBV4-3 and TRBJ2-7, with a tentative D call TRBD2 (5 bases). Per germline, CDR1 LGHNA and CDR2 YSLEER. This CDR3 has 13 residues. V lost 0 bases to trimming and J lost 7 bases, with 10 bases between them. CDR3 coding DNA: TGCGCCAGCAGCCAAGAAACCAGAGGGGAGCAGTACTTC. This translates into CASSQETRGEQYF.

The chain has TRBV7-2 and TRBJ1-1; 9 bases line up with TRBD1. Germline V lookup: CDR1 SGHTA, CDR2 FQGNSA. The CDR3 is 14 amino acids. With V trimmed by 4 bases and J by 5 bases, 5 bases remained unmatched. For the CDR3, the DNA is TGTGCCAGCAGCTCAGGACAGGGGAGGACTGAAGCTTTCTTT. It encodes CASSSGQGRTEAFF.

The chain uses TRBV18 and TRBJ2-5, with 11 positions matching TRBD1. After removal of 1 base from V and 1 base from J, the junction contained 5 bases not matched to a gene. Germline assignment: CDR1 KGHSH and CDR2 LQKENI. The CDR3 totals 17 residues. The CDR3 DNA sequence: TGTGCCAGCTCACCACTAGGGACAGGGGGATTCCAAGAGACCCAGTACTTC. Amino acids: CASSPLGTGGFQETQYF.

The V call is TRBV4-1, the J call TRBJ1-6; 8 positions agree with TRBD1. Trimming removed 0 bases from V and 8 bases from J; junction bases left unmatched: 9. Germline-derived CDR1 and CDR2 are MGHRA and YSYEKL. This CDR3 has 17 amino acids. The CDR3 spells CASSQEMAGGGYSPLHF. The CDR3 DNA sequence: TGCGCCAGCAGCCAAGAGATGGCAGGGGGCGGGTATTCACCCCTCCACTTT.

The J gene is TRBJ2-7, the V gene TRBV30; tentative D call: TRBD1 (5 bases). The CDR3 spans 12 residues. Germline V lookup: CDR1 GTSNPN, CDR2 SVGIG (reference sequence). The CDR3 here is CSGSLIWDEQYF. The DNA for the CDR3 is TGTTCAGGGTCCTTGATTTGGGACGAGCAGTACTTC.

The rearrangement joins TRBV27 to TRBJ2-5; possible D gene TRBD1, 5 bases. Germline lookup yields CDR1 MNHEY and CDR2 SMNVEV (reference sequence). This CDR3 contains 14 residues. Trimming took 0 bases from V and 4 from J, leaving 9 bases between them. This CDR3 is CASSLSFGAETQYF. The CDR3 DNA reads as TGTGCCAGCAGTTTATCGTTTGGGGCAGAGACCCAGTACTTC.

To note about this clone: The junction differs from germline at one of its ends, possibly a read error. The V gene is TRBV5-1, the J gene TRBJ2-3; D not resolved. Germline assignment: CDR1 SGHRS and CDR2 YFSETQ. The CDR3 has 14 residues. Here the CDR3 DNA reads TGCGCCAGCACCTTGGGCCAGATCACAGATACGCAGTATTTT. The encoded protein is CASTLGQITDTQYF.

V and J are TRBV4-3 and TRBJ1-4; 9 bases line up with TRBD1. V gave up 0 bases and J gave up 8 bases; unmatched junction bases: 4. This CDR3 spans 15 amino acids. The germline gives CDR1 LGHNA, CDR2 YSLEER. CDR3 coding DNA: TGCGCCAGCAGCCAAGAGGGACAGGGTTGGGAAAAACTGTTTTTT. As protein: CASSQEGQGWEKLFF.

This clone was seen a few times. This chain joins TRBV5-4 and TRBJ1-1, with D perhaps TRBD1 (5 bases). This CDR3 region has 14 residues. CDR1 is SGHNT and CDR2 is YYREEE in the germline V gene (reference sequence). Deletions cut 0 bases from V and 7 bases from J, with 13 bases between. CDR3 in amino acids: CASSLDMGLGEAFF. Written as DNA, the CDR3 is TGTGCCAGCAGCTTGGATATGGGGCTGGGTGAAGCTTTCTTT.